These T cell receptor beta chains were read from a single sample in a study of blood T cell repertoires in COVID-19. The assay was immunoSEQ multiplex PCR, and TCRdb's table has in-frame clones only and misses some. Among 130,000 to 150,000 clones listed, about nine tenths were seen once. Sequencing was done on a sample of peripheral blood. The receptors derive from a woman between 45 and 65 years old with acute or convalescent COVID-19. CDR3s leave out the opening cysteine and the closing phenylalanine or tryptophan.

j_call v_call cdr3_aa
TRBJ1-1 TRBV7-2 ASSLSTGLGAF
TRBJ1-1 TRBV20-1 SARGNTEAF
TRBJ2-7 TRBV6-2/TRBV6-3 ASSLSPYEQY
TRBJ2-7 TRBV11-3 ASSLEGLGTSGRAYEQY
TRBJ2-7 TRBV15 ATIRDSGEQY
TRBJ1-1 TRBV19 ASSIGGRGNTEAF
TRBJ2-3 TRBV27 ASIRRSSSTDTQY
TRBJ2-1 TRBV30 AWGTGNEQF
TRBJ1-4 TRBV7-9 ASSLGDGRGSNEKLF
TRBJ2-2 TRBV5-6 ASSRGGGFTGELF
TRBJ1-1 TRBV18 ASSRGDRAGAEAF
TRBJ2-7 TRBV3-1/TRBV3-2 ASSQPLAGGTNSEQY
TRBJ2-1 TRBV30 ASHTGSSYNEQF
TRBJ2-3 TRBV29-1 SVALGGPKDTQY
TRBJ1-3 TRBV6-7 ASSSVHSGNTIY
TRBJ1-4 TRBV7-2 ASSPFRVPGEKLF
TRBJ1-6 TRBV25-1 ASSADRRPSPLH
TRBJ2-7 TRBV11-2 ASSVTPGQVYEQY
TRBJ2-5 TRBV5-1 ASSPLDTGETQY
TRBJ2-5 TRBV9 ASSVESGVQETQY
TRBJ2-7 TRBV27 ASSSPGQGDEQY
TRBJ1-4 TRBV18 ASSPPAGYSDEKLF
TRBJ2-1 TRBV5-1 ASSLVGSEQF
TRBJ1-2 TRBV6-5 ASSYSGQGNYGYT
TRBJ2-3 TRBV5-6 ASSLEVLTSTDTQY
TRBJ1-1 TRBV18 ASSPDSHTEAF
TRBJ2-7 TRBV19 ASSRQVNYEQY
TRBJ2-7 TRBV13 ASSLGTPSSEQY
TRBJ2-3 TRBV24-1 ATGGLYTDTQY
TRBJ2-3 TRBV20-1 SASPAGRISSTDTQY
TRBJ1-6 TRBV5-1 ASSREASSYNSPLH
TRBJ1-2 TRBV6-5 ASSYSDRGLNYGYT
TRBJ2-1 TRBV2 ASSEREGSYNEQF
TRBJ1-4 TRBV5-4 ASSPWTGSNEKLF
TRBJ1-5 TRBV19 ASSTFSTGLNQPQH
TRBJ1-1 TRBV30 AWTKETGNTEAF
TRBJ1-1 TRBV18 ASSPDRYEAF
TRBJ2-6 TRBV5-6 ASSGPRDRAVSGANVLT
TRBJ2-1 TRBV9 ASSVGENNEQF
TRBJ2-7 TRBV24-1 ATSDLSGRGVYEQY
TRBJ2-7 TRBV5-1 ASSQLDRGGHEQY
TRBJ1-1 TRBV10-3 AISHDSFTEAF
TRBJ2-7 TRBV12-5 ASGLTLDRVTYEQY
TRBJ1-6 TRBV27 ASSLSMSFYNSPLH
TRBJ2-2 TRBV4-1 ASSQANSYTGELF
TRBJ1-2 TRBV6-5 ASSYGQPSYGYT
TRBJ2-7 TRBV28 ASSEAPPTYEQY
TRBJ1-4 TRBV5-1 ASSFTATNEKLF
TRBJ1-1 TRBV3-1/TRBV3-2 ASSQTGNTEAF
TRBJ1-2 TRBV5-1 ASSPQGGTDT
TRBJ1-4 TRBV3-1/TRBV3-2 ASREMTGRREKLF
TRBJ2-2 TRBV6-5 ASSQFRGRELF